There are a few counts of the clone carrying this T cell receptor beta chain. Antigen unknown. This sample was taken from a study of blood T cells in healthy people across ages. Study-wide results and limits: Aged donors had fewer naive CD4+ cells and lower diversity than long-lived donors.

A J-beta primer mix and a sample-barcoded 5' primer were used in a second PCR of roughly 6 to 11 cycles. The template-switch adaptor, which had 12 random nucleotides, put a tag on each cDNA molecule. MiXCR, run by TCRdb on the 5' RACE reads, gives a single entry per CDR3 protein. The sample has some 1,500,000 distinct CDR3 sequences; around 40% are singletons. This TCR was sampled from a woman between 18 and 30 years old in good health. The sequenced sample was blood.

The CDR3 DNA reads TGTGCCAGCAGCTTAGATACTAGCGGCTCCCCCTACAATGAGCAGTTCTTC. Amino acids: CASSLDTSGSPYNEQFF. The chain carries TRBV7-6 and TRBJ2-1; the match to TRBD2 covers 8 bases. The length of the CDR3 is 17 residues. Germline assignment: CDR1 SGHVS and CDR2 FNYEAQ. The trim removed 1 base at V and 2 bases at J, leaving 7 bases unmatched. Using reference TRBV7-6 and TRBJ2-1 for the parts outside the CDR3, the full variable domain is GAGVSQSPRYKVTKRGQDVALRCDPISGHVSLYWYRQALGQGPEFLTYFNYEAQQDKSGLPNDRFSAERPEGSISTLTIQRTEQRDSAMYRCASSLDTSGSPYNEQFFGPGTRLTVL.